These T cell receptor beta chains were read from a single sample in a study of blood T cell repertoires in COVID-19. Libraries were prepared by immunoSEQ multiplex PCR; TCRdb keeps only in-frame clonotypes and omits some of them. The profile covers about 210,000 clones, with roughly 90% appearing a single time and 4% to 5.5% taken by the ten largest. The sequenced sample consisted of peripheral blood. Receptors were obtained from a woman aged 40 to 55 with acute or convalescent COVID-19. Both conserved end residues are part of each CDR3. Each record gives: J gene, V gene, clone size, D gene, CDR3 DNA, CDR3 protein. A D gene is named only where the DNA matches it firmly. Some rows have no size entry. The others give once, few or many, or a class for an expanded clone.

>TRBJ2-3|TRBV9|NA|NA
TGTGCCAGCAGCGTAGGTAAGAGGGCGGGCACAGATACGCAGTATTTT
CASSVGKRAGTDTQYF
>TRBJ2-1|TRBV6-5|NA|NA
TGTGCCAGCAGTTACTTCGGGGGAAAAGACAATGAGCAGTTCTTC
CASSYFGGKDNEQFF
>TRBJ2-2|TRBV27|once|NA
TGTGCCAGCAGTTGGGGGCAGAACACCGGGGAGCTGTTTTTT
CASSWGQNTGELFF
>TRBJ2-5|TRBV15|NA|NA
TGTGCCACCAGCAGTCGAGAGACCCAGTACTTC
CATSSRETQYF
>TRBJ2-3|TRBV3-1/TRBV3-2|NA|NA
TGTGCCAGCAGCCTACGGCGCGGGTCCTATACGCAGTATTTT
CASSLRRGSYTQYF
>TRBJ2-2|TRBV6-4|once|TRBD2
TGTGCCACCCCAGCCTGGACTAGCGGGGGGGCTAAGGTTGGGGGGGAGCTGTTTTTT
CATPAWTSGGAKVGGELFF
>TRBJ1-2|TRBV5-1|NA|NA
TGCGCCAGCTCCCGCGAGGGATCTAACTATGGCTACACCTTC
CASSREGSNYGYTF
>TRBJ1-4|TRBV25-1|NA|NA
TGTGCCAGCAGCGAAAGAACAGGTTCGCAACGGGAAAAACTGTTTTTT
CASSERTGSQREKLFF
>TRBJ2-2|TRBV7-7|NA|NA
TGTGCCAGCAGCGCCCGACAGGCCTCCACCACCGGGGAGCTGTTTTTT
CASSARQASTTGELFF
>TRBJ2-1|TRBV9|once|TRBD1
TGTGCCAGCAGCATTGGACAGGGGTGGAATGAGCAGTTCTTC
CASSIGQGWNEQFF
>TRBJ1-2|TRBV7-3|NA|NA
TGTGCCAGCAGCCTGGCCGGGGGGCGCGGTGGCTACACCTTC
CASSLAGGRGGYTF
>TRBJ1-5|TRBV29-1|NA|TRBD1
TGCAGCGTCGGGACAGGAAACAATCAGCCCCAGCATTTT
CSVGTGNNQPQHF
>TRBJ1-4|TRBV5-6|NA|NA
TGTGCCAGCAGGGGATGGGGGGAAACTAATGAAAAACTGTTTTTT
CASRGWGETNEKLFF
>TRBJ1-2|TRBV3-1/TRBV3-2|NA|NA
TGTGCCAGCAGCCAAGTAAGGCGGTATGGCTACACCTTC
CASSQVRRYGYTF
>TRBJ1-4|TRBV4-1|once|NA
TGCGCCAGCAGCCAAGTCCCGGGGGAGACTTATGAAAAACTGTTTTTT
CASSQVPGETYEKLFF
>TRBJ1-4|TRBV7-8|NA|TRBD1
TGTGCCAGCAGCCGAGACAGGGGAACAACTAATGAAAAACTGTTTTTT
CASSRDRGTTNEKLFF
>TRBJ2-5|TRBV19|NA|TRBD2
TGTGCCAGTAGTTCCCAGCGGGGGGGCAGGGAGACCCAGTACTTC
CASSSQRGGRETQYF
>TRBJ1-4|TRBV12-5|NA|NA
TGTGCTAGTGGTTTGGTACAGGGCTCTAATGAAAAACTGTTTTTT
CASGLVQGSNEKLFF
>TRBJ1-5|TRBV5-6|NA|NA
TGTGCCAGCAGCTATTCCTCAGGAAGTCAGCCCCAGCATTTT
CASSYSSGSQPQHF
>TRBJ1-2|TRBV11-2|NA|TRBD1
TGTGCCAGCAGCATGCCACAGGGGGCTAACTATGGCTACACCTTC
CASSMPQGANYGYTF
>TRBJ2-1|TRBV4-1|NA|NA
TGCGCCAGCAGCCCCCAGGGGAGAAGCAATGAGCAGTTCTTC
CASSPQGRSNEQFF
>TRBJ1-2|TRBV9|NA|TRBD1
TGTGCCAGCAGCGTTTCCGGGACAGGCGCCAACTATGGCTACACCTTC
CASSVSGTGANYGYTF
>TRBJ2-5|TRBV5-6|NA|TRBD1
TGTGCCAGCAGCTCACTCGACAGGGTAAGAGAGACCCAGTACTTC
CASSSLDRVRETQYF